Presented here are 17 T cell receptor beta chains from one specimen sequenced in a study of blood T cell repertoires in COVID-19. The data were produced by immunoSEQ multiplex PCR, yet TCRdb's version contains in-frame clones alone and is incomplete. The repertoire holds some 200,000 clones, about 80% seen once, with roughly 1.3% in the top ten. The source material was PBMCs or T cells enriched from blood (not recorded which). All receptors derive from a woman aged 40 to 49 with acute COVID-19.

The chain carries TRBV16 and TRBJ1-1; D might be TRBD1 (5 bases). Germline CDR1 reads KGHSY; CDR2 reads FQNENV. The CDR3 spans 14 residues. The V end was cut by 4 bases, the J end by 8 bases, with 17 bases between. CDR3 nucleotides: TGTGCCAGCAGCCCGACCGGGAGACAGCGAGAAGCTTTCTTT. This codes for CASSPTGRQREAFF.

This clone has only one observation. V is TRBV7-2 and J is TRBJ2-1; 13 nucleotides align to TRBD2. Trimming cost V 8 bases and J 9 bases; bases outside gene matches: 7. The CDR3 contains 14 residues. In germline, CDR1 is SGHTA, CDR2 FQGNSA. The CDR3 DNA sequence: TGTGCCAGCTTTCGGACTAGCGGGAGAGGTGAGCAGTTCTTC. Protein product: CASFRTSGRGEQFF.

The rearrangement joins TRBV14 to TRBJ2-3; D ambiguous. V shed 3 bases and J shed 0 bases, with 13 bases lying between them. The germline gives CDR1 SGHDN, CDR2 FVKESK. The CDR3 is 16 residues long. CDR3 sequence: CASSQLQTPSTDTQYF. In nucleotides, the CDR3 is TGTGCCAGCAGCCAGCTCCAGACACCCAGCACAGATACGCAGTATTTT. Drawing the rest from reference TRBV14 and TRBJ2-3, the complete variable domain is EAGVTQFPSHSVIEKGQTVTLRCDPISGHDNLYWYRRVMGKEIKFLLHFVKESKQDESGMPNNRFLAERTGGTYSTLKVQPAELEDSGVYFCASSQLQTPSTDTQYFGPGTRLTVL.

This clone has a handful of counts. V is TRBV24-1 and J is TRBJ1-1, with D possibly TRBD1 on 5 matching bases. V was cut by 2 bases and J by 10 bases, with 16 bases left in between. CDR1 is KGHDR, CDR2 SFDVKD, per germline. The CDR3 spans 14 residues. The CDR3 sequence: CATSDSQGGLRAFF. The CDR3 DNA sequence: TGTGCCACCAGTGATTCCCAGGGCGGTCTAAGAGCTTTCTTT.

This chain links TRBV3-1 (or the pseudogene TRBV3-2) with TRBJ1-4, with a tentative D call TRBD1 (6 bases). Trimming took off 4 bases at V and 4 bases at J, with 16 bases between the two ends. CDR1 is LGHDT, CDR2 YNNKEL, per germline (reference sequence). CDR3 length: 16 residues. The CDR3 sequence: CASSRSRTARNEKLFF. The CDR3, as DNA: TGTGCCAGCAGCCGAAGTCGGACAGCCCGTAATGAAAAACTGTTTTTT.

V is TRBV4-1 and J is TRBJ1-5, with a possible D match to TRBD1 (5 bases). The CDR3 runs to 15 residues. Trimming left V 4 bases short and J 0 bases short, with 10 bases between. Germline V CDR1 and CDR2: MGHRA, YSYEKL. As DNA, the CDR3 is TGCGCCAGCAGCCCGTACACAGGTAGCAATCAGCCCCAGCATTTT. It translates to CASSPYTGSNQPQHF.

This rearrangement joins TRBV6-5 to TRBJ2-1; 8 bases match TRBD2. From germline, CDR1 is MNHEY and CDR2 SVGAGI. This CDR3 is 15 amino acids long. The J segment lost 5 bases and the V segment lost 2 bases, leaving 5 bases of the junction unmatched. CDR3 coding DNA: TGTGCCAGCAGTTACGGCTTTAGCGGGGACAATGAGCAGTTCTTC. It codes for CASSYGFSGDNEQFF.

The V call is TRBV3-1 (or the pseudogene TRBV3-2), the J call TRBJ1-3; possibly TRBD1 for D (5 bases). This CDR3 is 15 amino acids long. V was pared by 4 bases and J by 0 bases, with 10 bases between. The germline CDR1 and CDR2 sequences are LGHDT and YNNKEL (reference sequence). CDR3 in amino acids: CASSRGGLSGNTIYF. In nucleotides, the CDR3 is TGTGCCAGCAGCCGGGGGGGACTCTCTGGAAACACCATATATTTT.

The chain joins TRBV27 to TRBJ2-1; D may be TRBD1 (5 bases). Germline V CDR1 and CDR2: MNHEY, SMNVEV (reference sequence). V was pared by 5 bases and J by 6 bases, with 11 bases between. This CDR3 is built from 13 residues. The DNA for the CDR3 is TGTGCCAGCAGTCGGCAGGGCGGCAATGAGCAGTTCTTC. This gives the protein CASSRQGGNEQFF.

The gene calls are TRBV5-1 and TRBJ2-7, with 8 bases identical to TRBD1. This CDR3 is 14 amino acids long. The germline V gene has CDR1 SGHRS and CDR2 YFSETQ. J gave up 3 bases and V 3 bases, and 5 bases lay outside the gene matches. The CDR3 DNA reads TGCGCCAGCAGCTCCGGACAGGGAAGCTACGAGCAGTACTTC. It specifies CASSSGQGSYEQYF.

This sequence joins TRBV27 and TRBJ1-1; a weak D match, TRBD1 (5 bases). V lost 4 bases and J 2 bases, leaving 8 bases between the germline ends. This CDR3 is built from 13 residues. Germline V gene data show CDR1 as MNHEY and CDR2 as SMNVEV (reference sequence). The DNA of the CDR3 is TGTGCCAGCAGTTGGGGACTAAACACTGAAGCTTTCTTT. It specifies CASSWGLNTEAFF.

This sequence joins TRBV2 and TRBJ2-1; tentatively, D is TRBD1 (5 bases). CDR3 length: 16 residues. Per the germline V gene, CDR1 is SNHLY and CDR2 is FYNNEI. The ends were cut back, 3 bases at V and 5 bases at J, with 17 bases in the middle. CDR3 coding DNA: TGTGCCAGCAGTGATGGGGCCTCCTGGGGTGACAATGAGCAGTTCTTC. Its protein is CASSDGASWGDNEQFF.

V is TRBV19 and J is TRBJ2-1; TRBD2 is a possible D gene (7 bases). The V and J ends lost 8 bases and 10 bases respectively, with 21 bases between them. The germline gives CDR1 LNHDA, CDR2 SQIVND (reference sequence). The CDR3 runs to 14 residues. The CDR3 coding sequence is TGTGCCAGTCAAAGGGGGGGGACCGTTGGAGAGCAGTTCTTC. Protein sequence: CASQRGGTVGEQFF.

Concerning this clone: This may be a read error, as it is one base from a much larger clone. The V and J genes are TRBV9 and TRBJ2-7, with 7 bases aligning to TRBD1. Germline V gene data show CDR1 as SGDLS and CDR2 as YYNGEE. V lost 3 bases to trimming and J lost 4 bases; unmatched junction nucleotides: 1. The CDR3 is 12 amino acids. Here the CDR3 DNA reads TGTGCCAGCAGCGCACAGGGGTACGAGCAGTACTTC. Translated: CASSAQGYEQYF.

The V and J genes are TRBV6-5 and TRBJ2-7; D possibly corresponds to TRBD2 (6 bases). CDR3 size: 14 residues. The V end was cut by 5 bases, the J end by 4 bases, with 15 bases between. Germline values: CDR1 MNHEY, CDR2 SVGAGI. The CDR3 loop reads CASSPGISGYEQYF. The DNA for the CDR3 is TGTGCCAGCAGTCCCGGTATTAGCGGATACGAGCAGTACTTC.

The chain recombines TRBV5-6 with TRBJ2-1, with D maybe TRBD2 (5 bases). V was shortened by 3 bases and J by 2 bases, with 9 bases between the two germline ends. The germline V gene encodes CDR1 SGHDT and CDR2 YYEEEE. The CDR3 is 14 residues long. CDR3 sequence (DNA): TGTGCCAGCAGCTCACTCGGGACCTACAATGAGCAGTTCTTC. This codes for CASSSLGTYNEQFF.

This clone was recorded a few times. The J gene is TRBJ1-2, the V gene TRBV5-4; possible D gene TRBD1, 5 bases. V was clipped by 4 bases and J by 6 bases, with 25 bases between them. The CDR3 has 17 amino acids. The germline V gene encodes CDR1 SGHNT and CDR2 YYREEE (reference sequence). CDR3: CASSHPLGRRGVDGYTF. In DNA, the CDR3 is TGTGCCAGCAGCCACCCGTTGGGACGGCGGGGAGTAGATGGCTACACCTTC.